This TCR beta chain comes out of a study of shared clonotypes between healthy human individuals (dated by TCRdb to between 2020 and 2021). With respect to the entire study: The cohort comprised a couple of women and three men aged 18 to 49 years. To estimate repertoire size and how much clonotypes are shared between individuals, the study performed deep sequencing of blood TCR repertoires from a handful of healthy adults. To increase sequencing depth and limit assay-specific biases, TCR repertoire library preparation and sequencing were carried out by different laboratories using diverse techniques. Leukapheresis yielded between about 0.9 and 10 billion PBMCs per donor. Study-wide conclusions, independent of this receptor: Sampling was limited to blood, and TCR repertoires in tissue likely differ from TCR repertoires in blood. Based on pairwise subsampling, the degree of clonotype sharing among donors was expected to be affected by sequencing depth. The small number of donors limited the genetic and exposure-history diversity represented.

For this clone: This receptor's antigen is unknown. No quality values exist for individual bases; no much larger clone is one base distant.

TCR CDR3 regions were amplified from genomic DNA by multiplex PCR using the deep immunoSEQ assay. Extracted genomic DNA from each cell subset was spread evenly across all wells of several immunoSEQ 96-well plates, with each plate serving as a replicate. Each replicate PCR for unsorted PBMC received around 330 ng genomic DNA, equal to 30,000 to 35,000 T cell genomes. Ten immunoSEQ deep assay plates were used to sequence unsorted PBMC genomic DNA. The purified libraries were quantified using a Qubit 3.0 fluorometer, sized with a Bioanalyzer 2100, and then quantified again using the KAPA Library Quantification kit. Every immunoSEQ 96-well plate was sequenced on a dedicated single-read 150-cycle Illumina NextSeq 550 flow cell. As for the original processing: Because the immunoSEQ output held only junctional sequences and lacked quality scores, the filtering could not match the filtering applied to full-length reads. Sequences were annotated with PyIR, a Python wrapper for IgBLAST v1.9, and V/J genes and CDR3 were assigned using IMGT germline references. Any read was removed if the V/J assignment was weak (E-value above 1e-6), the CDR3 was missing, or the read contained stop codons, out-of-frame junctions, or ambiguous translated residues. V3J clonotypes were defined by identical inferred V gene, J gene, and CDR3 amino acid sequence. To compute the percentage overlap between repertoires, the number of shared unique clonotypes was divided by the size of the smaller repertoire. RTK rarefaction, the Chao1 estimator, and Recon v2.1 estimates of unobserved clonotypes were used to assess repertoire richness. TCRdb took this table from immuneACCESS and kept in-frame rearrangements with V and J called. Such tables lack part of the clones; where checked against another copy, unresolved V genes explain under half of the gap, and the rest is unexplained. V and J calls and clone size are given by that table; D and trimming were obtained from the DNA. The table for this sample lists under 600,000 clones; around 81% of them were counted only once. The ten largest make up approximately 12% of the sample.

From its cysteine to its phenylalanine, the CDR3 spans 16 amino acids. Only CDR3 DNA remains: 48 bases, in frame from the first base. CDR1 and CDR2 are drawn from the germline V gene: SGHRS, YFSETQ. V trim: 0 bases; J trim: 3 bases; unmatched bases: 6. Healthy HIV-negative adults with no recently reported acute infections or vaccinations were included as donors. Only Caucasian adults living in Nashville, Tennessee, USA were represented among the donors. For unsorted samples, some 87 million PBMCs were counted, and genomic DNA was extracted using the QIAamp DNA Blood Mini kit. Blood was obtained by leukapheresis, after which PBMCs were separated by Ficoll-Histopaque density gradient centrifugation and cryopreserved in liquid nitrogen vapor phase.

Sequencing used PBMCs. This sequence uses TRBV5-1 and TRBJ2-3, with 8 middle bases fitting TRBD2. This TCR came from a middle-aged woman in good health. Some clones in this sample may be carry-over from other donors' samples. CDR3 loop: CASSLGGSGMTDTQYF. The nucleotide sequence is given as TGCGCCAGCAGCTTGGGTGGTAGCGGGATGACAGATACGCAGTATTTT. The variable domain in full, with residues beyond the CDR3 obtained from the reference TRBV5-1 and TRBJ2-3 genes, is KAGVTQTPRYLIKTRGQQVTLSCSPISGHRSVSWYQQTPGQGLQFLFEYFSETQRNKGNFPGRFSGRQFSNSRSEMNVSTLELGDSALYLCASSLGGSGMTDTQYFGPGTRLTVL.